This T cell receptor beta chain was profiled in a study of blood T cell repertoires in COVID-19. Looking at the study overall: COVID-19 samples from acute and convalescent phases originated in the United States, Italy and Spain. Sample material is recorded as cDNA or gDNA derived from T cells, B-cell-depleted T cells, or PBMCs.

Source study methods: Amplification of reference gene primers provided the estimated nucleated cell counts. Measured with immunoSEQ multiplex PCR; TCRdb has only the in-frame clones, and not every one. That table gives V, J and clone size, and the DNA gave D and trimming. The table has about 190,000 clones, more than 85% seen once; the top ten hold roughly 2.8%. Input material: peripheral blood. The receptor was derived from a woman aged 30 to 39 with active or convalescent COVID-19.

The CDR3 spells CATSDWGQPEQFF. The CDR3, as DNA: TGTGCCACCAGTGATTGGGGACAGCCAGAGCAGTTCTTC. This chain joins TRBV24-1 and TRBJ2-1; 7 bases line up with TRBD1. Germline assignment: CDR1 KGHDR and CDR2 SFDVKD. This CDR3 has 13 amino acids. V dropped 2 bases and J dropped 10; count of bases not matched to a gene: 4.